Below are 30 T cell receptor beta chains sequenced from a single sample in a study of cytomegalovirus exposure and HLA in healthy donors. Profiled with immunoSEQ multiplex PCR; TCRdb holds only in-frame clones, not every one. The sample comprises approximately 160,000 clones, 80% to 85% of which are singletons, and approximately 10% rests with the top ten. Material: PBMCs. Receptor source: a man aged 30 to 45 in good health and CMV-seropositive.

This clone was seen many times. The identical CDR3 is also encoded by other nucleotide sequences in the sample. The chain is built from TRBV4-1 and TRBJ1-2; D is ambiguous. The CDR3 runs to 16 residues. Germline CDR1 and CDR2: MGHRA and YSYEKL. V lost 1 base to trimming and J lost 5 bases, with 17 bases between them. The CDR3 here is CASSQVRGHRLYGYTF. The CDR3 bases are TGCGCCAGCAGCCAAGTTAGAGGGCATCGATTGTATGGCTACACCTTC.

CDR3 DNA sequence: TGTGCCAGCAGTGTGCAGGGCCCCGGTGAAAAACTGTTTTTT. Its protein product is CASSVQGPGEKLFF. The chain employs TRBV2 and TRBJ1-4; TRBD1 might be the D (5 bases). Trimming removed 4 bases from V and 7 bases from J, with 13 bases in between. Germline CDR1 and CDR2: SNHLY and FYNNEI. The CDR3 totals 14 residues.

J is TRBJ2-1 and V is TRBV19, with TRBD1 matching over 7 bases. J gave up 7 bases and V 6 bases, and 9 bases lay outside the gene matches. CDR1 is LNHDA, CDR2 SQIVND, per germline (reference sequence). There are 14 residues in the CDR3. CDR3 DNA: TGTGCCAGTAGCGACAGGGTTGGGGCAAATGAGCAGTTCTTC. Translating it yields CASSDRVGANEQFF.

The chain joins TRBV19 to TRBJ2-6; TRBD1 matches 7 bases. J lost 4 bases, V lost 7 bases, and 7 bases had no gene match. The CDR3 extends over 15 amino acids. Germline lookup yields CDR1 LNHDA and CDR2 SQIVND (reference sequence). This chain's CDR3 is CASTKGASGANVLTF. For the CDR3, the DNA is TGTGCCAGTACCAAGGGGGCTTCCGGGGCCAACGTCCTGACTTTC. Full variable domain (rest looked up from reference TRBV19 and TRBJ2-6): DGGITQSPKYLFRKEGQNVTLSCEQNLNHDAMYWYRQDPGQGLRLIYYSQIVNDFQKGDIAEGYSVSREKKESFPLTVTSAQKNPTAFYLCASTKGASGANVLTFGAGSRLTVL.

This clone was seen only a few times. V usage is TRBV7-6 and J usage is TRBJ2-3, with D hard to call. The CDR3 is 13 amino acids. V was trimmed by 5 bases and J by 4 bases, leaving 10 bases between them. CDR1 and CDR2 (germline): SGHVS, FNYEAQ. The CDR3, as DNA: TGTGCCAGCAGCCCATCTATGTCAGATACGCAGTATTTT. Its translation: CASSPSMSDTQYF.

The V and J genes are TRBV5-1 and TRBJ2-5; the match to TRBD2 covers 16 bases. The CDR3 runs 17 residues. Germline lookup yields CDR1 SGHRS and CDR2 YFSETQ. Trimming took 4 bases from V and 1 from J; bases not matched to a gene: 4. This chain's CDR3 is CASSPGTSGGGQETQYF. CDR3 DNA sequence: TGCGCCAGCAGCCCTGGGACTAGCGGGGGGGGCCAAGAGACCCAGTACTTC.

CDR3: CASRPGIRETQYF. The CDR3 DNA sequence: TGTGCCAGCAGACCAGGGATTCGGGAGACCCAGTACTTC. The chain is built from TRBV7-6 and TRBJ2-5; the D gene is possibly TRBD1 (5 bases). The CDR3 runs to 13 residues. Trimming stripped 6 bases from V and 5 bases from J, with 13 bases between. Germline CDR1 and CDR2: SGHVS and FNYEAQ.

The chain links TRBV9 to TRBJ1-5; 8 nucleotides align to TRBD1. CDR1 SGDLS and CDR2 YYNGEE come from the germline V gene. J lost 4 bases, V lost 4 bases, and 7 bases had no gene match. The CDR3 length is 15 residues. CDR3 residues: CASSSGRDRNQPQHF. CDR3 sequence (DNA): TGTGCCAGCAGCTCCGGTCGGGACAGGAATCAGCCCCAGCATTTT.

CDR3 sequence: CASSFRQDTEAFF. As DNA, the CDR3 is TGTGCCAGCAGCTTTCGACAGGACACTGAAGCTTTCTTT. The V and J genes are TRBV7-3 and TRBJ1-1; TRBD1 might be the D (6 bases). There are 13 residues in the CDR3. CDR1 and CDR2 (germline): SGHTA, FQGTGA. Trimming shortened V by 3 bases and J by 3 bases, and 8 bases separated the two germline ends.

As for this clone: This same CDR3 is encoded by further DNA sequences in the sample. V usage is TRBV19 and J usage is TRBJ1-5; D possibly corresponds to TRBD1 (6 bases). Germline V gives CDR1 LNHDA, CDR2 SQIVND (reference sequence). The CDR3 is 15 residues long. Trimming took off 3 bases at V and 4 bases at J, with 13 bases between the two ends. The DNA for the CDR3 is TGTGCCAGTAGTATTCGGGACACAAGAAATCAGCCCCAGCATTTT. Its translation is CASSIRDTRNQPQHF. The variable domain in full, completed from reference TRBV19 and TRBJ1-5, reads DGGITQSPKYLFRKEGQNVTLSCEQNLNHDAMYWYRQDPGQGLRLIYYSQIVNDFQKGDIAEGYSVSREKKESFPLTVTSAQKNPTAFYLCASSIRDTRNQPQHFGDGTRLSIL.

The V call is TRBV5-6, the J call TRBJ2-1; D unresolved. The V gene lost 6 bases and the J gene lost 1 base, with 14 bases spanning the gap. Germline V gene sequence: CDR1 SGHDT, CDR2 YYEEEE. The CDR3 spans 15 residues. DNA for the CDR3: TGTGCCAGCACCCCGGAGAGCGCGTCCTACAATGAGCAGTTCTTC. Translating gives CASTPESASYNEQFF. Full variable domain (missing parts from reference TRBV5-6 and TRBJ2-1): DAGVTQSPTHLIKTRGQQVTLRCSPKSGHDTVSWYQQALGQGPQFIFQYYEEEERQRGNFPDRFSGHQFPNYSSELNVNALLLGDSALYLCASTPESASYNEQFFGPGTRLTVL.

V is TRBV2 and J is TRBJ1-5; no clear D. The V and J ends lost 4 bases and 0 bases respectively, with 7 bases between them. The CDR3 covers 14 residues. Germline V gene sequence: CDR1 SNHLY, CDR2 FYNNEI. Written as DNA, the CDR3 is TGTGCCAGCAGTGCCAGATATAGCAATCAGCCCCAGCATTTT. Translating gives CASSARYSNQPQHF.

The V call is TRBV19, the J call TRBJ2-1, with no clear D. The germline V and J ends were trimmed by 6 bases and 0 bases, with 6 bases remaining between them. The CDR3 runs to 13 residues. Germline lookup yields CDR1 LNHDA and CDR2 SQIVND (reference sequence). CDR3 coding DNA: TGTGCCAGTAGCCTAGGCTCCTACAATGAGCAGTTCTTC. It translates to CASSLGSYNEQFF. The full variable domain, rest sourced from reference TRBV19 and TRBJ2-1, is DGGITQSPKYLFRKEGQNVTLSCEQNLNHDAMYWYRQDPGQGLRLIYYSQIVNDFQKGDIAEGYSVSREKKESFPLTVTSAQKNPTAFYLCASSLGSYNEQFFGPGTRLTVL.

The genes are TRBV9 and TRBJ2-3; possibly TRBD2 for D (6 bases). CDR1 is SGDLS and CDR2 is YYNGEE in the germline V gene. Trimming left V 0 bases short and J 10 bases short, with 15 bases between. The CDR3 has 14 amino acids. The CDR3 sequence: CASSVERAGIAQYF. The CDR3 region has the DNA TGTGCCAGCAGCGTAGAAAGGGCGGGAATAGCGCAGTATTTT.

The V call is TRBV21-1, the J call TRBJ2-2; the table's D call TRBD1 went unverified against the DNA. TRBV21-1 is flagged as a pseudogene. The CDR3 spans 16 residues. CDR3 in amino acids: CASSKETDREVGELFF. As DNA, the CDR3 is TGTGCCAGCAGCAAAGAGACCGACAGGGAGGTCGGGGAGCTGTTTTTT.

This clone was counted once. The chain combines TRBV7-6 with TRBJ2-7; no definite D call. The length of the CDR3 is 13 residues. V was cut by 2 bases and J by 4 bases, with 9 bases left in between. The germline V gene encodes CDR1 SGHVS and CDR2 FNYEAQ. The CDR3: CASSLTLAYEQYF. In DNA form, the CDR3 reads TGTGCCAGCAGCTTAACGTTGGCTTACGAGCAGTACTTC.

The CDR3 reads CASSLVSVDGYTF. CDR3 nucleotides: TGTGCCAGCAGCTTGGTCTCGGTCGATGGCTACACCTTC. The genes are TRBV5-4 and TRBJ1-2; no firm D call. This CDR3 is 13 amino acids long. V lost 0 bases to trimming and J lost 6 bases, with 9 bases between them. Germline CDR1 is SGHNT and CDR2 is YYREEE (reference sequence).

The chain links TRBV13 to TRBJ1-1; 9 bases match TRBD1. CDR1 and CDR2 from the germline V gene are PRHDT and FYEKMQ (reference sequence). The V gene end was trimmed by 5 bases and the J gene end by 0 bases; junction bases not matched to a gene: 7. The CDR3 covers 16 residues. CDR3 in amino acids: CASSPRGTGLNTEAFF. CDR3 in DNA: TGTGCCAGCAGCCCCCGAGGGACAGGGCTGAACACTGAAGCTTTCTTT.

V and J are TRBV7-2 and TRBJ2-1; the match to TRBD2 covers 8 bases. This CDR3 is 15 amino acids long. Trimming removed 2 bases from V and 5 bases from J; junction bases left unmatched: 5. Germline V gene data show CDR1 as SGHTA and CDR2 as FQGNSA. CDR3 in DNA: TGTGCCAGCAGCTTACCGGGAGGGGGGCACAATGAGCAGTTCTTC. Translated: CASSLPGGGHNEQFF.

This chain uses TRBV5-1 with TRBJ1-1, with 10 bases that match TRBD1. After removal of 3 bases from V and 3 bases from J, the junction contained 5 bases not matched to a gene. Looked up from germline, CDR1 is SGHRS and CDR2 is YFSETQ. The CDR3 runs 15 residues. The CDR3 nucleotides read TGCGCCAGCAGCTGGACAGGGGGAGTGGACACTGAAGCTTTCTTT. This gives the protein CASSWTGGVDTEAFF.

In this sample, this clone turned up once. The chain has TRBV10-3 and TRBJ2-3, with D perhaps TRBD2 (6 bases). Trimming left V 6 bases short and J 0 bases short, with 13 bases between. The CDR3 consists of 15 residues. Per germline, CDR1 ENHRY and CDR2 SYGVKD. The CDR3 reads CAISPGTSSTDTQYF. DNA of the CDR3: TGTGCCATCAGCCCCGGGACTTCGAGCACAGATACGCAGTATTTT.

DNA of the CDR3: TGTGCCAGCACCAGGACAGGTGCGAATTCACCCCTCCACTTT. Encoded protein: CASTRTGANSPLHF. V is TRBV6-5 and J is TRBJ1-6; 7 bases agree with TRBD1. V gave up 7 bases and J gave up 7 bases; unmatched junction bases: 7. Germline V gives CDR1 MNHEY, CDR2 SVGAGI. The CDR3 length is 14 residues.

The chain employs TRBV5-1 and TRBJ2-3, with 8 bases lining up with TRBD2. Per the germline V gene, CDR1 is SGHRS and CDR2 is YFSETQ. The CDR3 consists of 15 residues. V lost 2 bases, J lost 3 bases, and 5 bases stayed unmatched. The CDR3 reads CASSFNGRATDTQYF. The CDR3 region has the DNA TGCGCCAGCAGCTTTAACGGGAGGGCAACAGATACGCAGTATTTT.

The chain has TRBV6-1 and TRBJ1-5, with 8 bases fitting TRBD1. Germline V gene sequence: CDR1 MNHNS, CDR2 SASEGT. This CDR3 contains 19 residues. Losses at the gene ends were 4 bases for V and 2 bases for J; bases not matched to a gene: 16. This CDR3 is CASSVRDRGLVPGNQPQHF. Here the CDR3 DNA reads TGTGCCAGCAGTGTGAGAGACAGGGGCCTGGTTCCCGGCAATCAGCCCCAGCATTTT.

The rearrangement joins TRBV7-2 to TRBJ2-7, with 10 bases fitting TRBD2. Per the germline V gene, CDR1 is SGHTA and CDR2 is FQGNSA. The CDR3 loop spans 17 amino acids. Losses at the gene ends were 0 bases for V and 5 bases for J; bases not matched to a gene: 10. The CDR3 DNA follows: TGTGCCAGCAGCTTAGCGGTTGGAGGAGCGGGGGGGAACGAGCAGTACTTC. The encoded protein is CASSLAVGGAGGNEQYF.

This chain uses TRBV14 with TRBJ2-2; TRBD2 matches at 8 bases. J gave up 1 base and V 6 bases, and 4 bases lay outside the gene matches. This CDR3 region has 15 residues. Looked up from germline, CDR1 is SGHDN and CDR2 is FVKESK. The CDR3 sequence is CASRSTSENTGELFF. CDR3 bases: TGTGCCAGCAGGTCGACTAGCGAGAACACCGGGGAGCTGTTTTTT.

The chain has TRBV11-3 and TRBJ2-1, with 13 bases fitting TRBD2. This CDR3 is 18 amino acids long. Germline V gene sequence: CDR1 SGHNT, CDR2 YENEEA. V lost 3 bases, J lost 9 bases, and 14 bases stayed unmatched. The CDR3 protein is CASSLRPPLAGGPIEQFF. CDR3 coding DNA: TGTGCCAGCAGCTTGAGACCCCCACTAGCGGGGGGGCCCATTGAGCAGTTCTTC.

This clone showed up just a few times. The chain carries TRBV5-1 and TRBJ1-2; D not certain. Trimming pared 1 base from V and 7 bases from J, leaving 17 bases between. Germline CDR1 SGHRS, CDR2 YFSETQ. The length of the CDR3 is 15 residues. The CDR3 is CASSLTGSGVGGYTF. In DNA, the CDR3 is TGCGCCAGCAGCTTGACGGGGAGTGGAGTCGGTGGCTACACCTTC.

This chain joins TRBV2 and TRBJ1-1, with 8 bases aligning to TRBD1. CDR3 length equals 15 residues. V shed 2 bases, J shed 5 bases, and the junction held 7 bases outside the gene matches. CDR1 is SNHLY and CDR2 is FYNNEI in the germline V gene. CDR3 in amino acids: CASSEKGRGQTEAFF. As DNA, the CDR3 is TGTGCCAGCAGTGAAAAGGGCAGGGGGCAGACTGAAGCTTTCTTT.

The V gene is TRBV7-7, the J gene TRBJ1-2; a possible D gene is TRBD1 (5 bases). CDR3 length equals 15 residues. The V end was cut by 2 bases, the J end by 5 bases, with 15 bases between. CDR1 and CDR2 from the germline V gene are SSHAT and FNYEAQ (reference sequence). CDR3 sequence (DNA): TGTGCCAGCAGCTTATTTTGGAGGGGACGGTATGGCTACACCTTC. This codes for CASSLFWRGRYGYTF. The full variable domain, its missing parts supplied by reference TRBV7-7 and TRBJ1-2, is GAGVSQSPRYKVTKRGQDVTLRCDPISSHATLYWYQQALGQGPEFLTYFNYEAQPDKSGLPSDRFSAERPEGSISTLTIQRTEQRDSAMYRCASSLFWRGRYGYTFGSGTRLTVV.